The 20 T cell receptor beta chains below come from one sample, sequenced in a study of T cell repertoires in cytomegalovirus infection (dated by TCRdb to between 2019 and 2020). Antigen specificity for these receptors is unknown. Read against the paper, the sample's treatment or condition label means: in vitro stimulation with specific CMV peptide epitopes to enrich CMV-specific T cells. Sequencing used an Illumina HiSeq 1500. TCRdb trimmed the raw reads at Q25, called clones with MiXCR and kept productive beta chains. CDR3 protein sequences are deduplicated, and each keeps its most common genes and DNA. Present in this sample are some 480,000 distinct CDR3 sequences, 33% of which were seen just once. Together, the top ten hold roughly a sixth of the sample. This material consisted of cultured PBMCs, taken from culture after CMV antigen stimulation. These TCRs come from a human donor in good health (CMV status not recorded). Some clones in this sample may be carry-over from other donors' samples.

The rearrangement joins TRBV6-2 or TRBV6-3 to TRBJ2-1; 7 nucleotides match TRBD2. The J segment lost 8 bases and the V segment lost 5 bases, leaving 21 bases of the junction unmatched. Germline loops: CDR1 MNHEY, CDR2 SVGEGT. The length of the CDR3 is 18 residues. In DNA form, the CDR3 reads TGTGCCAGCAGTATTGCCACCAGGCTAGCGGAACCCGGGGATGAGCAGTTCTTC. The encoded protein is CASSIATRLAEPGDEQFF.

V gene TRBV9 combines with J gene TRBJ2-1; D remains unclear. Between the trimmed V and J ends, which lost 3 bases and 6 bases, there was a span of 10 bases. CDR3 length: 13 residues. Germline CDR1 is SGDLS and CDR2 is YYNGEE. As DNA, the CDR3 is TGTGCCAGCAGCGAGGAGAACTTCAATGAGCAGTTCTTC. This sequence encodes CASSEENFNEQFF.

This clonotype has ten or more counts. The rearrangement links TRBV7-2 to TRBJ2-1; 14 bases fit TRBD2. The CDR3 extends over 16 amino acids. V gave up 5 bases and J gave up 5 bases; unmatched junction bases: 5. Germline assignment: CDR1 SGHTA and CDR2 FQGNSA. The CDR3 loop is CASSQGLAGGNNEQFF. The CDR3 bases are TGTGCCAGCAGCCAAGGACTAGCGGGAGGCAACAATGAGCAGTTCTTC.

This clonotype was detected a few times. CDR3 loop: CARPLRQDNTGELFF. The DNA for the CDR3 is TGTGCCAGACCCCTCCGGCAGGACAACACCGGGGAGCTGTTTTTT. V gene TRBV12-3 or TRBV12-4 combines with J gene TRBJ2-2, with unresolved D. V gave up 9 bases and J gave up 2 bases, with 16 bases separating them. The CDR3 runs 15 residues.

The table lists this clonotype with a few counts. The chain couples TRBV7-9 to TRBJ2-1; 9 bases are a match to TRBD2. This CDR3 has 15 amino acids. Germline values: CDR1 SEHNR, CDR2 FQNEAQ (reference sequence). The V gene end was trimmed by 6 bases and the J gene end by 7 bases; junction bases not matched to a gene: 10. The CDR3: CASRLAGGMTNEQFF. The CDR3 nucleotides are TGTGCCAGCAGATTGGCGGGAGGGATGACAAATGAGCAGTTCTTC.

This clonotype was picked up one time. Germline and junction disagree at one end, which may indicate a read error. The rearrangement joins TRBV7-2 to TRBJ1-1; 7 bases fit TRBD1. The CDR3 contains 13 residues. Germline values: CDR1 SGHTA, CDR2 FQGNSA. As DNA, the CDR3 is TGTGGCAGCAGCCAGGGACAGACTTCTGAAGCTTTCTTT. Translating gives CGSSQGQTSEAFF.

V and J are TRBV12-3 or TRBV12-4 and TRBJ1-4, with 7 bases matching TRBD1. V was pared by 3 bases and J by 4 bases, with 2 bases of the junction left unmatched. The CDR3 contains 14 residues. The CDR3 coding sequence is TGTGCCAGCAGTTTTGGGACAGATAATGAAAAACTGTTTTTT. Translation gives CASSFGTDNEKLFF.

This clonotype was recorded a few times. This sequence joins TRBV10-2 and TRBJ2-4, with D possibly being TRBD2 (6 bases). Trimming shortened V by 0 bases and J by 5 bases, and 8 bases separated the two germline ends. In germline, CDR1 is WSHSY, CDR2 SAAADI. This CDR3 has 14 amino acids. The CDR3 spells CASSESTSQNIQYF. DNA of the CDR3: TGCGCCAGCAGTGAGTCGACTAGTCAAAACATTCAGTACTTC.

The chain is built from TRBV20-1 and TRBJ1-1; D is unclear. V gave up 0 bases and J gave up 1 base, with 6 bases separating them. Germline CDR1 DFQATT, CDR2 SNEGSKA (reference sequence). This CDR3 has 13 amino acids. This CDR3 is CSARDYRNTEAFF. CDR3 DNA: TGCAGTGCTAGAGATTACAGGAACACTGAAGCTTTCTTT.

The gene calls are TRBV20-1 and TRBJ2-1; tentative D call: TRBD2 (5 bases). The germline CDR1 and CDR2 sequences are DFQATT and SNEGSKA (reference sequence). Trimming pared 0 bases from V and 4 bases from J, leaving 19 bases between. The length of the CDR3 is 17 residues. CDR3 bases: TGCAGTGCTAGAGAGGTCGGGGAAAAAATCCTATACAATGAGCAGTTCTTC. Protein sequence: CSAREVGEKILYNEQFF.

This chain connects TRBV5-8 to TRBJ2-5; 10 bases fit TRBD2. V shed 3 bases, J shed 2 bases, and the junction held 16 bases outside the gene matches. The CDR3 loop spans 19 amino acids. In germline, CDR1 is SGHTS, CDR2 YDEGEE. DNA of the CDR3: TGTGCCAGCAGCTCCCTACTAGCGGGATTCCCTAAAGGGCAAGAGACCCAGTACTTC. It encodes CASSSLLAGFPKGQETQYF.

This sequence joins TRBV6-2 or TRBV6-3 and TRBJ2-1; D unresolved. Germline V lookup: CDR1 MNHEY, CDR2 SVGEGT. This CDR3 has 13 residues. V was trimmed by 2 bases and J by 10 bases, leaving 12 bases between them. CDR3 DNA sequence: TGTGCCAGCAGTTACGACGGCCCCAGGGAGCAGTTCTTC. This gives the protein CASSYDGPREQFF.

This rearrangement joins TRBV10-3 to TRBJ1-2; D is perhaps TRBD1 (5 bases). Trimming took 10 bases from V and 4 from J, leaving 13 bases between them. The CDR3 is 12 residues long. Germline lookup yields CDR1 ENHRY and CDR2 SYGVKD. The CDR3 nucleotides are TGTGCCACTGCCGGGGGATCCTATGGCTACACCTTC. This translates into CATAGGSYGYTF.

This chain joins TRBV27 and TRBJ2-5; TRBD2 is a possible D gene (5 bases). This CDR3 comprises 14 residues. Germline assignment: CDR1 MNHEY and CDR2 SMNVEV (reference sequence). V gave up 2 bases and J gave up 4 bases, with 11 bases separating them. The CDR3 spells CASSLGVRGETQYF. The DNA of the CDR3 is TGTGCCAGCAGTTTAGGGGTTCGGGGAGAGACCCAGTACTTC.

V usage is TRBV7-2 and J usage is TRBJ1-2; perhaps TRBD1 as D (5 bases). Deletions cut 5 bases from V and 2 bases from J, with 12 bases between. CDR1 is SGHTA, CDR2 FQGNSA, per germline. The CDR3 totals 14 residues. The CDR3 here is CASSLDNFNYGYTF. CDR3 nucleotide sequence: TGTGCCAGCAGCCTGGACAACTTCAACTATGGCTACACCTTC.

This clonotype was counted a few times. The CDR3 is CARTSGRADDEQYV. In DNA form, the CDR3 reads TGTGCCAGGACTAGCGGGAGGGCCGACGACGAGCAGTACGTC. The chain recombines TRBV6-4 with TRBJ2-7, with 14 bases aligning to TRBD2. Germline values: CDR1 MRHNA, CDR2 SNTAGT. The trim removed 9 bases at V and 5 bases at J, leaving 6 bases unmatched. The CDR3 extends over 14 amino acids.

This chain connects TRBV5-1 to TRBJ2-5; no clear D gene. In germline, CDR1 is SGHRS, CDR2 YFSETQ. V gave up 2 bases and J gave up 2 bases, with 10 bases separating them. This CDR3 spans 14 amino acids. CDR3 DNA: TGCGCCAGCAGCTTAATAGCTATACAAGAGACCCAGTACTTC. Residues: CASSLIAIQETQYF.

The chain links TRBV19 to TRBJ1-5, with D unresolved. This CDR3 has 14 residues. The germline V and J ends were trimmed by 5 bases and 6 bases, with 14 bases remaining between them. From germline, CDR1 is LNHDA and CDR2 SQIVND (reference sequence). In DNA form, the CDR3 reads TGTGCCAGTAGTGAGTGGCAACTCCCTCAGCCCCAGCATTTT. Translated, it gives CASSEWQLPQPQHF.

This chain connects TRBV7-2 to TRBJ1-1; no clear D gene. The germline V gene has CDR1 SGHTA and CDR2 FQGNSA. V dropped 4 bases and J dropped 3 bases, with 15 bases sitting between them. The CDR3 loop spans 15 amino acids. CDR3 sequence reads: CASSYWAQRDTEAFF. CDR3 nucleotides: TGTGCCAGCAGCTACTGGGCCCAGCGGGACACTGAAGCTTTCTTT.

Many counts were recorded for this clonotype. One end of the junction is discordant with germline, which a read error may explain. The gene calls are TRBV28 and TRBJ1-6; 7 positions agree with TRBD1. Germline values: CDR1 MDHEN, CDR2 SYDVKM. The CDR3 runs 14 residues. The CDR3 sequence is CASSLGTDKSPLHF. The DNA of the CDR3 is TGTGCCAGCAGTTTGGGGACAGATAAATCACCCCTCCACTTT.